A single sample is the source of the 14 T cell receptor beta chains below, sequenced in a study of PD-1 blockade in classical Hodgkin lymphoma. Here immunoSEQ multiplex PCR was the method, and the copy in TCRdb shows in-frame clones only, minus some. This table holds tens of thousands of clones, 60% to 75% found once. Time point denoted: cycle 4 day 1 (C4D1), after less than seven weeks of nivolumab. Every patient experienced relapse after autologous stem cell transplantation, and brentuximab vedotin exposure varied. Specimen: peripheral blood mononuclear cells (PBMCs), collected before the fourth cycle of nivolumab. These receptors were obtained from a human donor with classical Hodgkin lymphoma.

The J gene is TRBJ2-1, the V gene TRBV6-1, with D unresolved. Germline lookup yields CDR1 MNHNS and CDR2 SASEGT. V dropped 5 bases and J dropped 4 bases, with 15 bases sitting between them. The CDR3 sequence is 15 residues long. CDR3 DNA: TGTGCCAGCAGTTCGGGCCAGTATCTATACAATGAGCAGTTCTTC. Residues: CASSSGQYLYNEQFF.

The genes are TRBV10-3 and TRBJ1-5, with 8 bases lining up with TRBD1. The J segment lost 2 bases and the V segment lost 4 bases, leaving 4 bases of the junction unmatched. CDR3 size: 15 residues. The V gene's germline CDR1 is ENHRY and CDR2 SYGVKD. The CDR3 coding sequence is TGTGCCATCAGTGCCGGACAGGGAGGCAATCAGCCCCAGCATTTT. Translating gives CAISAGQGGNQPQHF.

The genes are TRBV5-1 and TRBJ2-2; the D gene could be TRBD1 or TRBD2 (5 bases each). V lost 4 bases and J 0 bases, leaving 13 bases between the germline ends. The CDR3 runs 16 residues. Germline-derived CDR1 and CDR2 are SGHRS and YFSETQ. Here the CDR3 DNA reads TGCGCCAGCAGCCTGTCCGGGACCACGAACACCGGGGAGCTGTTTTTT. Protein product: CASSLSGTTNTGELFF.

This chain connects TRBV10-1 to TRBJ2-1, with TRBD2 matching 15 bases. CDR1 and CDR2 from the germline V gene are WNHNN and SYGVQD (reference sequence). CDR3 size: 17 residues. Trimming removed 5 bases from V and 3 bases from J; junction bases left unmatched: 5. The CDR3 protein is CASSQGLAGGSYNEQFF. The CDR3 region has the DNA TGCGCCAGCAGTCAGGGACTAGCGGGAGGTAGCTACAATGAGCAGTTCTTC.

The chain recombines TRBV2 with TRBJ2-1, with unresolved D. V shed 2 bases and J shed 1 base, with 9 bases lying between them. Looked up from germline, CDR1 is SNHLY and CDR2 is FYNNEI. This CDR3 comprises 15 residues. The CDR3: CASSERHGSYNEQFF. CDR3 bases: TGTGCCAGCAGTGAACGACATGGTTCCTACAATGAGCAGTTCTTC.

This chain uses TRBV28 with TRBJ2-6, with a possible D match to TRBD1 (6 bases). V lost 5 bases, J lost 1 base, and 24 bases lay in between. The CDR3 spans 20 residues. Germline V lookup: CDR1 MDHEN, CDR2 SYDVKM. CDR3 sequence (DNA): TGTGCCAGCAGTGTCCATCCTACGGGCAGGGGTAGTTCTGGGGCCAACGTCCTGACTTTC. Translation: CASSVHPTGRGSSGANVLTF.

The V gene is TRBV13, the J gene TRBJ2-1; 8 bases are shared with TRBD2. CDR3 length: 16 amino acids. V lost 6 bases, J lost 5 bases, and 12 bases stayed unmatched. Germline assignment: CDR1 PRHDT and CDR2 FYEKMQ (reference sequence). CDR3 loop: CASSPLPGLGDNEQFF. CDR3 in DNA: TGTGCCAGCAGTCCTCTACCGGGACTAGGGGACAATGAGCAGTTCTTC.

This clone rates as large. This chain joins TRBV18 and TRBJ2-2, with a tentative D call TRBD2 (6 bases). Trimming stripped 4 bases from V and 4 bases from J, with 13 bases between. CDR1 is KGHSH and CDR2 is LQKENI in the germline V gene. This CDR3 is 15 amino acids long. In DNA form, the CDR3 reads TGTGCCAGCTCACTAGCGGACGATGGCACCGGGGAGCTGTTTTTT. This gives the protein CASSLADDGTGELFF.

V is TRBV10-3 and J is TRBJ2-5; D may be TRBD1 (5 bases). V gave up 9 bases and J gave up 4 bases, with 9 bases separating them. CDR3 length equals 11 residues. Germline assignment: CDR1 ENHRY and CDR2 SYGVKD. CDR3 in DNA: TGTGCCATAGGACAAGGAGAGACCCAGTACTTC. Translation gives CAIGQGETQYF.

The rearrangement joins TRBV7-9 to TRBJ2-3, with a tentative D call TRBD2 (5 bases). With 1 base removed from V and 6 bases from J, the gap between germline ends came to 11 bases. The CDR3 contains 14 residues. Germline CDR1 is SEHNR and CDR2 is FQNEAQ (reference sequence). The CDR3 region has the DNA TGTGCCAGCAGCTTAGACTACCGCGGGGATACGCAGTATTTT. Its translation: CASSLDYRGDTQYF.

This chain uses TRBV19 with TRBJ1-3, with 7 positions matching TRBD1. Germline lookup yields CDR1 LNHDA and CDR2 SQIVND (reference sequence). This CDR3 is 14 amino acids long. The junction had 4 bases not matched to a gene; V was cut back by 4 bases and J by 4 bases. The CDR3 here is CASSRGQLGNTIYF. The DNA of the CDR3 is TGTGCCAGTAGTAGGGGACAGCTCGGAAACACCATATATTTT.

This clone was counted between two and nine times. The chain carries TRBV6-1 and TRBJ2-2; D is uncertain. Germline values: CDR1 MNHNS, CDR2 SASEGT. Trimming removed 0 bases at V and 8 bases at J, with 16 bases between. This CDR3 spans 16 amino acids. The CDR3 sequence: CASSEAFSFSAGELFF. CDR3 nucleotide sequence: TGTGCCAGCAGTGAAGCCTTTTCCTTTTCCGCGGGGGAGCTGTTTTTT.

The sample holds one count of this clone. CDR3 region: CASSLAGVLYNEQFF. DNA of the CDR3: TGTGCCAGCAGCTTAGCGGGGGTTCTCTACAATGAGCAGTTCTTC. The V call is TRBV7-2, the J call TRBJ2-1; D is tentatively TRBD1 or TRBD2 (5 bases each). The length of the CDR3 is 15 residues. Trimming shortened V by 0 bases and J by 3 bases, and 9 bases separated the two germline ends. Germline V lookup: CDR1 SGHTA, CDR2 FQGNSA.

This rearrangement joins TRBV5-1 to TRBJ2-4; 14 bases fit TRBD2. CDR1 SGHRS and CDR2 YFSETQ come from the germline V gene. This CDR3 region has 19 residues. V was clipped by 4 bases and J by 0 bases; unmatched bases: 9. CDR3 sequence (DNA): TGCGCCAGCAGCGCCAACCCGGGACTAGCGGGAGAAGCCAAAAACATTCAGTACTTC. Its protein product is CASSANPGLAGEAKNIQYF. Variable domain in full (rest from reference TRBV5-1 and TRBJ2-4): KAGVTQTPRYLIKTRGQQVTLSCSPISGHRSVSWYQQTPGQGLQFLFEYFSETQRNKGNFPGRFSGRQFSNSRSEMNVSTLELGDSALYLCASSANPGLAGEAKNIQYFGAGTRLSVL.